These T cell receptor beta chains were read from a single sample in a study of T cells after posttransplantation cyclophosphamide. Profiling relied on immunoSEQ multiplex PCR, and the TCRdb table lists in-frame clones only, not all of them. The data contain around 18,000 clones, 75% to 80% of them seen just once; the ten biggest clones take up roughly 31%. The sample in question was CD8+ T cells sorted from PBMCs, obtained roughly 250 weeks after a stem cell transplant with posttransplant cyclophosphamide. The receptors were sampled from a female patient aged 40-50 years who received an allogeneic stem cell transplant from a related donor, was CMV-positive, and had no GVHD. Some T cells may possibly be graft donor cells. Both conserved end residues are part of each CDR3. Fields, in order: V gene, D gene, J gene, CDR3 protein. A D gene is named only where the DNA matches it firmly.

TRBV19,-,TRBJ1-6,CASSIGGSPLHF
TRBV27,-,TRBJ2-2,CASSSGHTGELFF
TRBV11-2,-,TRBJ2-5,CASSLDHVTQYF
TRBV4-2,-,TRBJ1-5,CASSQNLNQPQHF
TRBV9,-,TRBJ2-7,CASSQGGHPYEQYF
TRBV7-6,TRBD1,TRBJ2-2,CASSSIAGGYDTGELFF
TRBV4-3,TRBD2,TRBJ2-7,CASSQELAGTYEQYF
TRBV2,TRBD1,TRBJ2-3,CASSDPDRVGDTQYF
TRBV7-2,-,TRBJ2-7,CASSLSSRSSYEQYF
TRBV27,-,TRBJ1-2,CASSRKGAHGYGYTF
TRBV2,-,TRBJ2-1,CASIIRVGDNEQFF
TRBV6-5,-,TRBJ1-1,CASSYGPGVMNTEAFF
TRBV29-1,-,TRBJ2-7,CSVEDWADTYEQYF
TRBV27,-,TRBJ2-5,CASSLGGTGETQYF
TRBV14,-,TRBJ1-1,CASSTGNTEAFF
TRBV29-1,-,TRBJ2-7,CSVEQGHYEQYF
TRBV27,TRBD2,TRBJ2-3,CASSFGTSGGDTQYF
TRBV13,TRBD2,TRBJ2-1,CASSLAGLAGGANEQFF
TRBV7-9,-,TRBJ2-1,CASSGPQGNNEQFF
TRBV7-2,TRBD2,TRBJ2-7,CASSVRGGHHEQYF
TRBV5-6,-,TRBJ1-4,CASSSFQGGDEKLFF
TRBV6-5,-,TRBJ1-2,CASTLGREINYGYTF
TRBV27,-,TRBJ2-2,CASTPGWPGELFF
TRBV19,-,TRBJ1-1,CASSTPSENTEAFF
TRBV4-1,TRBD2,TRBJ2-7,CASSHWGGEVPYEQYF
TRBV10-3,-,TRBJ2-2,CAIMGSNTGELFF
TRBV5-1,TRBD2,TRBJ2-3,CASSSTSGGSPDTQYF
TRBV9,TRBD2,TRBJ2-5,CASNFAGGPETQYF
TRBV7-9,TRBD1,TRBJ2-5,CASSFGTGVETQYF
TRBV7-9,-,TRBJ1-2,CASSSGLEEVYYGYTF
TRBV11-2,TRBD2,TRBJ2-1,CASSGGGLQFF
TRBV2,-,TRBJ1-1,CASNTDRPPNTEAFF
TRBV27,TRBD2,TRBJ2-7,CASSSGTSYEQYF
TRBV29-1,-,TRBJ2-1,CSVEVAAYNEQFF
TRBV19,TRBD1,TRBJ1-6,CASSIQGASYNSPLHF
TRBV13,TRBD1,TRBJ2-7,CASSFRGRWDEQYF
TRBV28,-,TRBJ2-7,CASSLYVREGGFSYEQYF
TRBV9,TRBD1,TRBJ2-5,CASSRYRGEEETQYF
TRBV6-1,-,TRBJ1-5,CASRGGTGGNQPQHF
TRBV6-1,TRBD2,TRBJ2-7,CASSEVGLAGYF
TRBV25-1,-,TRBJ2-1,CASSESGDYNEQFF
TRBV12-5,TRBD1,TRBJ2-6,CASELTGDGANVLTF
TRBV4-1,-,TRBJ1-4,CASSQVNGGGEKLFF
TRBV18,-,TRBJ1-1,CASSPLLRGAGKNTEAFF
TRBV7-6,-,TRBJ1-1,CASSSYRGPRRENTEAFF
TRBV11-1,TRBD2,TRBJ2-4,CASSLSSGDLAKNIQYF
TRBV4-1,-,TRBJ1-1,CASSQYRRPNTEAFF
TRBV11-2,-,TRBJ1-2,CASSISGTTNYGYTF
TRBV6-6,TRBD1,TRBJ2-7,CASSWDRGADEQYF
TRBV6-6,TRBD2,TRBJ2-2,CASNNGGVTGELFF
TRBV6-1,-,TRBJ2-2,CASSQRVPFTGELFF
TRBV5-1,TRBD1,TRBJ1-1,CASSLGTGTTEAFF
TRBV4-1,TRBD1,TRBJ2-7,CASSARQGAAYEQYF
TRBV4-1,-,TRBJ2-5,CASSQAEDTLQETQYF
TRBV25-1,TRBD1,TRBJ1-1,CASSEGQGIVGTEAFF